A selection of T cell receptor beta chains follows, all from one sample in a study of Graves' ophthalmopathy and Graves' hyperthyroidism. TCRdb ran MiXCR on the multiplex PCR reads and lists one entry per CDR3 protein. The sample has more than 300,000 distinct CDR3 sequences, approximately 17% seen once. Sequencing was done on a sample of peripheral blood. The receptors come from an adult woman with stable Graves' hyperthyroidism. The CDR3 runs from the conserved cysteine through the conserved F or W. Each record gives: D gene, clone size, V gene, J gene, CDR3 length, CDR3 protein, CDR3 DNA. A D gene is named only where the DNA matches it firmly. Clone size appears in some rows only: once, few, many, or a class for an expanded clone.

TRBD1	many	TRBV7-9	TRBJ1-2	15	CASSDTGTVFYGYTF	TGTGCCAGCAGCGACACCGGGACAGTGTTCTATGGCTACACCTTC
-	-	TRBV27	TRBJ2-6	16	CASSPQSLFRANVLTF	TGTGCCAGCAGTCCTCAAAGTCTTTTTAGGGCCAACGTCCTGACTTTC
TRBD1	many	TRBV6-1	TRBJ1-1	14	CASNRQGVNTEAFF	TGTGCCAGCAATAGACAGGGGGTGAACACTGAAGCTTTCTTT
TRBD1	many	TRBV5-1	TRBJ2-7	14	CASSYQGQGYEQYF	TGCGCCAGCAGCTACCAAGGACAGGGATACGAGCAGTACTTC
-	once	TRBV6-1	TRBJ2-6	15	CASIRVTSGANVLTF	TGTGCCAGCATACGCGTAACCTCTGGGGCCAACGTCCTGACTTTC
-	few	TRBV20-1	TRBJ2-7	13	CSARGRRDYEQYF	TGCAGTGCTAGAGGAAGGCGGGACTACGAGCAGTACTTC
TRBD2	many	TRBV6-2/TRBV6-3	TRBJ2-7	16	CASSYSGAGGSYEQYF	TGTGCCAGCAGTTACTCTGGAGCGGGAGGGTCCTACGAGCAGTACTTC
-	few	TRBV4-3	TRBJ2-7	14	CASSRVLGAYEQYF	TGCGCCAGCAGCCGAGTACTAGGAGCCTACGAGCAGTACTTC
-	-	TRBV6-1	TRBJ1-2	12	CASTGTPYGYTF	TGTGCCAGCACCGGGACACCCTATGGCTACACCTTC
TRBD2	many	TRBV20-1	TRBJ2-3	14	CSARSSGMRGTQYF	TGCAGTGCTAGATCTAGCGGGATGAGGGGTACGCAGTATTTT
TRBD1	many	TRBV11-1	TRBJ1-1	13	CASSRTGQSEAFF	TGTGCCAGCAGCCGGACAGGGCAATCTGAAGCTTTCTTT
-	-	TRBV5-1	TRBJ2-7	15	CASSLGRLSPYEQYF	TGCGCCAGCAGCTTAGGGCGGCTATCCCCCTACGAGCAGTACTTC
TRBD1	many	TRBV20-1	TRBJ2-1	15	CSARAGTGFSYEQFF	TGCAGTGCTAGAGCCGGGACAGGGTTTAGCTATGAGCAGTTCTTC
-	many	TRBV30	TRBJ2-7	15	CAWSRSLGLSYEQYF	TGTGCCTGGAGCCGTAGCCTAGGTCTCTCCTACGAGCAGTACTTC
-	few	TRBV12-3/TRBV12-4	TRBJ1-5	13	CASSLSQHQPQHF	TGTGCCAGCAGTTTGTCACAGCATCAGCCCCAGCATTTT
TRBD2	many	TRBV20-1	TRBJ2-5	14	CSARDWREMETQYF	TGCAGTGCTAGAGATTGGCGGGAGATGGAGACCCAGTACTTC
-	many	TRBV13	TRBJ2-4	17	CASSLGFGTSSPNIQYF	TGTGCCAGCAGCTTAGGCTTCGGGACAAGCTCCCCCAACATTCAGTACTTC
TRBD2	many	TRBV10-1	TRBJ2-2	14	CARLAGEFTGELFF	TGCGCCAGACTAGCGGGAGAATTCACCGGGGAGCTGTTTTTT
-	many	TRBV11-2	TRBJ1-1	12	CASSLEGIEAFF	TGTGCCAGCAGCTTAGAAGGGATTGAAGCTTTCTTT
-	-	TRBV24-1	TRBJ2-7	15	CATSSGGSSSYEQYF	TGTGCCACCAGCTCCGGGGGCAGTTCCTCCTACGAGCAGTACTTC
TRBD1	many	TRBV6-5	TRBJ2-7	16	CASSYGPGQGTYEQYF	TGTGCCAGCAGTTACGGGCCGGGACAGGGTACTTACGAGCAGTACTTC
TRBD1	many	TRBV9	TRBJ1-1	15	CASSVGGQGFTEAFF	TGTGCCAGCAGCGTAGGTGGACAGGGTTTCACTGAAGCTTTCTTT
-	many	TRBV5-1	TRBJ2-5	16	CASSLAPHRDQETQYF	TGCGCCAGCAGCTTGGCACCTCACCGGGACCAAGAGACCCAGTACTTC
-	many	TRBV2	TRBJ2-7	12	CASSEDGYEQYF	TGTGCCAGCAGTGAGGACGGCTACGAGCAGTACTTC
TRBD2	-	TRBV6-2/TRBV6-3	TRBJ2-5	14	CTTSSGILQETQYF	TGTACTACGTCTAGCGGGATCCTACAAGAGACCCAGTACTTC
-	many	TRBV12-3/TRBV12-4	TRBJ2-4	13	CASRKLGKNIQYF	TGTGCCAGCAGAAAGTTGGGCAAAAACATTCAGTACTTC
-	many	TRBV28	TRBJ2-7	16	CASLQRSDLRTYEQYF	TGTGCCAGTCTACAAAGAAGTGACCTTCGAACCTACGAGCAGTACTTC
-	many	TRBV20-1	TRBJ2-7	14	CSAARVSLAYEQYF	TGCAGTGCCGCCCGGGTTTCCTTAGCCTACGAGCAGTACTTC
-	-	TRBV5-1	TRBJ2-7	13	CASSPESYYEQYF	TGCGCCAGCAGCCCGGAGAGTTACTACGAGCAGTACTTC
-	-	TRBV12-3/TRBV12-4	TRBJ2-7	15	CASSFQLVGAHDQYF	TGTGCCAGCAGTTTTCAGCTAGTGGGAGCCCACGATCAGTACTTC
-	many	TRBV12-3/TRBV12-4	TRBJ2-7	15	CASSPEVAENYEQYF	TGTGCCAGCAGCCCCGAAGTAGCGGAGAACTACGAGCAGTACTTC
TRBD2	-	TRBV20-1	TRBJ2-7	17	CSAITGTSGRAPGVQYF	TGCAGTGCAATCACCGGGACTAGCGGGAGGGCCCCAGGGGTCCAGTACTTC
-	many	TRBV28	TRBJ2-4	16	CASSRDTREIKNIQYF	TGTGCCAGCAGTCGGGACACCCGGGAGATCAAAAACATTCAGTACTTC
-	many	TRBV28	TRBJ2-7	14	CASSLSQQDYEQYF	TGTGCCAGCAGTTTATCTCAACAGGACTACGAGCAGTACTTC
-	many	TRBV20-1	TRBJ2-5	12	CSAIGRQETQYF	TGCAGTGCCATCGGGCGGCAAGAGACCCAGTACTTC
TRBD2	many	TRBV7-9	TRBJ2-7	15	CASSPLADASYEQYF	TGTGCCAGCAGCCCGCTAGCGGATGCCTCCTACGAGCAGTACTTC
TRBD2	many	TRBV6-5	TRBJ2-7	16	CASSIGTSGTSYEQYF	TGTGCCAGCAGTATCGGGACTAGCGGGACCTCCTACGAGCAGTACTTC
-	many	TRBV28	TRBJ1-5	15	CASRSGQLSNQPQHF	TGTGCCAGCAGATCCGGACAGCTTAGCAATCAGCCCCAGCATTTT
-	few	TRBV12-3/TRBV12-4	TRBJ2-5	13	CASSLNPGETQYF	TGTGCCAGCAGTTTGAACCCCGGGGAGACCCAGTACTTC
-	many	TRBV27	TRBJ1-2	12	CASSPDFYGYTF	TGTGCCAGCAGTCCCGATTTCTATGGCTACACCTTC
-	many	TRBV6-2/TRBV6-3	TRBJ2-5	18	CASSYSIGGGKIQETQYF	TGTGCCAGCAGTTACTCGATAGGTGGCGGCAAAATTCAAGAGACCCAGTACTTC
-	many	TRBV4-1	TRBJ2-2	16	CASSQEVTLDTGELFF	TGCGCCAGCAGCCAAGAGGTAACGTTGGACACCGGGGAGCTGTTTTTT
-	many	TRBV30	TRBJ1-2	12	CAWSGGQGGYTF	TGTGCCTGGAGCGGGGGGCAGGGAGGCTACACCTTC
-	many	TRBV5-1	TRBJ1-5	14	CASSPGVSNQPQHF	TGCGCCAGCAGCCCCGGGGTTAGCAATCAGCCCCAGCATTTT
-	many	TRBV13	TRBJ1-1	15	CASSLGLTGWSEAFF	TGTGCCAGCAGCTTAGGCCTAACAGGGTGGTCTGAAGCTTTCTTT
-	many	TRBV2	TRBJ1-2	15	CASSRGGTISNGYTF	TGTGCCAGCAGCAGGGGTGGGACAATATCCAATGGCTACACCTTC
-	many	TRBV6-1	TRBJ2-7	12	CASSSRVHEQYF	TGTGCCAGCAGCTCAAGGGTTCACGAGCAGTACTTC
-	-	TRBV5-1	TRBJ2-6	19	CASSPQGAARGSGANVLTF	TGCGCCAGCAGCCCCCAGGGTGCGGCTCGGGGGTCTGGGGCCAACGTCCTGACTTTC
-	many	TRBV11-2	TRBJ2-2	15	CASSWAFYDTGELFF	TGTGCCAGCAGCTGGGCCTTTTATGACACCGGGGAGCTGTTTTTT
-	many	TRBV6-1	TRBJ2-7	16	CASSEGVLQKVYEQYF	TGTGCCAGCAGTGAAGGGGTCCTCCAAAAAGTCTACGAGCAGTACTTC
-	-	TRBV6-1	TRBJ2-7	14	CASSEETGPYEQYF	TGTGCCAGCAGTGAAGAAACGGGCCCCTACGAGCAGTACTTC
TRBD1	many	TRBV3-1	TRBJ1-1	15	CASSQRRQGNAEAFF	TGTGCCAGCAGCCAACGGCGACAGGGGAATGCTGAAGCTTTCTTT
TRBD2	many	TRBV29-1	TRBJ2-5	14	CSVGPSGSKETQYF	TGCAGCGTTGGGCCTAGCGGGAGTAAGGAGACCCAGTACTTC
TRBD2	many	TRBV20-1	TRBJ2-7	15	CSARGVAGGSWEQYF	TGCAGTGCTAGAGGGGTCGCTGGCGGGAGCTGGGAGCAGTACTTC
-	few	TRBV7-6	TRBJ2-4	15	CASSPGAGWGNIQYF	TGTGCCAGCAGCCCGGGGGCAGGGTGGGGAAACATTCAGTACTTC